What follows is one T cell receptor beta chain and its context. Its antigen is not known. V was trimmed by 3 bases and J by 5 bases, leaving 17 bases between them. Per germline, CDR1 SGHNT and CDR2 YYREEE (reference sequence). CDR3 size: 15 residues. The sample comes from a study of cytotoxic CD8 clonotypes in ibrutinib-treated CLL. Study-level information: Response sampling came at median approximately twelve months of treatment, ranging roughly 6 to 36 months. An average of 255,043 productive templates and 80,000 to 95,000 productive rearrangements was obtained per sample.

Only in-frame clones appear in the TCRdb table, and some are missing; sequencing was by immunoSEQ multiplex PCR. The sample contains roughly 200,000 clones, around 72% of which appear only once. Study-level points and caveats: T-cell clonality at baseline went above that of age-matched healthy donors and rose and fell with circulating CD8+ T-cell counts.

This TCR was sampled from a human donor with chronic lymphocytic leukemia. The rearrangement joins TRBV5-4 to TRBJ2-5, with D perhaps matching TRBD1 (6 bases). The sequencing here drew on PBMCs, taken after 24 months of ibrutinib treatment. Here the CDR3 DNA reads TGTGCCAGCAGCTATGGGGGCGCGGGTGTCGAGACCCAGTACTTC. Amino acid sequence: CASSYGGAGVETQYF.